This TCR beta chain emerged from a study of graft-versus-host responses after intestinal transplantation. As for the study in general: Multivisceral, liver-intestinal, or isolated intestinal grafts went to recipients. Anti-thymocyte globulin was used for induction in all recipients, who then took tacrolimus and steroids for approximately 3 years.

On this clone itself: What it binds is not known. A junction boundary mismatches the germline segment, possibly from a read error. Other nucleotide sequences in the sample specify the same CDR3.

The table came from immunoSEQ multiplex PCR; TCRdb's copy has only in-frame clones and leaves some out. The sample includes roughly 120,000 clones, 85% to 95% of them seen just once. CDR1 and CDR2 (germline): ENHRY, SYGVKD. The CDR3 is 13 amino acids. Study-wide points: Recipient marrow contained GvH clones, some of which appeared first in ileum or blood.

The sequence derives from a human donor who was the organ donor for an intestinal transplant. The V call is TRBV10-3, the J call TRBJ1-4; D might be TRBD1 (5 bases). The source was unstimulated CD8+ T cells sorted from spleen or lymph node cells, collected before transplant. The CDR3 spells CAISEGTNEKLFF. CDR3 nucleotides: TGTGCCATCAGTGAGGGGACTAACGAAAAACTGTTTTTT.